These T cell receptor beta chains were read from a single sample in a study of T cell responses to AZD1222 COVID-19 vaccine. TCRdb keeps only in-frame clones here, not all; method: immunoSEQ multiplex PCR. The table shows about 130,000 clones, with approximately 86% occurring only once. The specimen was peripheral blood, collected 28 days after the second AZD1222 dose. These receptors all stem from an adult who received the AZD1222 COVID-19 vaccine. Both conserved end residues are part of each CDR3. A D gene is named only where the DNA matches it firmly. Part of the rows lack a size; the others show once, few, many or a class for expanded clones.

abundance: -
d_gene: -
j_gene: TRBJ1-2
v_gene: TRBV7-2
CDR3nt: TGTGCCAGCAGCTTAGGTACAGGCAGCTATGGCTACACCTTC
CDR3aa: CASSLGTGSYGYTF

abundance: once
d_gene: -
j_gene: TRBJ2-7
v_gene: TRBV7-9
CDR3nt: TGTGCCAGCAGCTTAAGGGGACGGGGAAGGGAGTACGAGCAGTACTTC
CDR3aa: CASSLRGRGREYEQYF

abundance: once
d_gene: -
j_gene: TRBJ1-5
v_gene: TRBV19
CDR3nt: TGTGCCAGTCAGGATCGCCGCGGCAATCAGCCCCAGCATTTT
CDR3aa: CASQDRRGNQPQHF

abundance: once
d_gene: -
j_gene: TRBJ1-1
v_gene: TRBV7-2
CDR3nt: TGTGCCAGCAGCTTAGTGATGGGCGGGGACACTGAAGCTTTCTTT
CDR3aa: CASSLVMGGDTEAFF

abundance: -
d_gene: -
j_gene: TRBJ2-2
v_gene: TRBV7-2
CDR3nt: TGTGCCAGCAGCCTGGGACACAACACCGGGGAGCTGTTTTTT
CDR3aa: CASSLGHNTGELFF

abundance: -
d_gene: -
j_gene: TRBJ2-3
v_gene: TRBV5-4
CDR3nt: TGTGCCAGCAGCTTGGTTTTGAAAGGAGATACGCAGTATTTT
CDR3aa: CASSLVLKGDTQYF

abundance: -
d_gene: -
j_gene: TRBJ2-6
v_gene: TRBV24-1
CDR3nt: TGTGCCACAACCCGGGACAAAGAATTAAGGTCTGGGGCCAACGTCCTGACTTTC
CDR3aa: CATTRDKELRSGANVLTF

abundance: -
d_gene: -
j_gene: TRBJ2-4
v_gene: TRBV4-1
CDR3nt: TGCGCCAGCAGCCAAGTTAGGGGAGGCAAAAACATTCAGTACTTC
CDR3aa: CASSQVRGGKNIQYF

abundance: -
d_gene: -
j_gene: TRBJ2-7
v_gene: TRBV6-2/TRBV6-3
CDR3nt: TGTGCCAGCAGCAACTCCAAATTCCGGGACAAAAGCTACGAGCAGTACTTC
CDR3aa: CASSNSKFRDKSYEQYF

abundance: -
d_gene: -
j_gene: TRBJ1-6
v_gene: TRBV5-4
CDR3nt: TGTGCCAGCAGCTTTGAGGGGCTGGGGTCACCCCTCCACTTT
CDR3aa: CASSFEGLGSPLHF

abundance: -
d_gene: -
j_gene: TRBJ1-6
v_gene: TRBV9
CDR3nt: TGTGCCAGCAGCTCCCAGGCGGGACAAAATAATTCACCCCTCCACTTT
CDR3aa: CASSSQAGQNNSPLHF

abundance: -
d_gene: -
j_gene: TRBJ2-5
v_gene: TRBV27
CDR3nt: TGTGCCAGCAGCCTGCAGACAGGCTACCAAGAGACCCAGTACTTC
CDR3aa: CASSLQTGYQETQYF

abundance: -
d_gene: TRBD2
j_gene: TRBJ2-1
v_gene: TRBV28
CDR3nt: TGTGCCAGGTTCTACGGGGGAGGGGATGAGCAGTTCTTC
CDR3aa: CARFYGGGDEQFF

abundance: -
d_gene: TRBD2
j_gene: TRBJ2-5
v_gene: TRBV30
CDR3nt: TGTGCCTGGAGTGTACTGGCGGGAGGTGGGGAGACCCAGTACTTC
CDR3aa: CAWSVLAGGGETQYF

abundance: -
d_gene: TRBD1
j_gene: TRBJ2-3
v_gene: TRBV3-1/TRBV3-2
CDR3nt: TGTGCCAGCAGCCAACAGGGGGCCGGCACAGATACGCAGTATTTT
CDR3aa: CASSQQGAGTDTQYF

abundance: -
d_gene: -
j_gene: TRBJ2-1
v_gene: TRBV9
CDR3nt: TGTGCCAGCAGCGTAGCCCCAGTTGGGGGGACCTACAATGAGCAGTTCTTC
CDR3aa: CASSVAPVGGTYNEQFF

abundance: -
d_gene: -
j_gene: TRBJ1-5
v_gene: TRBV28
CDR3nt: TGTGCCAGCAGTTTATCGCCAATCGGGCAGCCCCAGCATTTT
CDR3aa: CASSLSPIGQPQHF

abundance: few
d_gene: -
j_gene: TRBJ1-5
v_gene: TRBV30
CDR3nt: TGTGCCTGGAGGGGGGCGGAAGATCAGCCCCAGCATTTT
CDR3aa: CAWRGAEDQPQHF

abundance: -
d_gene: TRBD1
j_gene: TRBJ2-7
v_gene: TRBV19
CDR3nt: TGTGCCAGTAGTATAGCAGGACAGGGCTACGAGCAGTACTTC
CDR3aa: CASSIAGQGYEQYF

abundance: -
d_gene: -
j_gene: TRBJ1-4
v_gene: TRBV12-3/TRBV12-4
CDR3nt: TGTGCCAGCAGTTTAAGGTCAGGGCGGATGCTGTTTTTT
CDR3aa: CASSLRSGRMLFF